This T cell receptor (beta chain) stems from a study of blood T cells in healthy people across ages. Study results and caveats: In long-lived donors, naive CD4+ cell counts and diversity exceeded those of aged donors.

On this clonotype itself: Its antigen is unidentified.

CDR1 and CDR2 (germline): LGHDT, YNNKEL (reference sequence). The CDR3 is made up of 15 amino acids. Trimming took 0 bases from V and 2 from J, leaving 10 bases between them. A second about 7 to 12 cycle PCR used barcoded and J-beta primers. A single record per CDR3 protein comes from TCRdb applying MiXCR to the 5' RACE reads. The data show around 780,000 distinct CDR3 sequences, roughly three fifths seen once. Source material: blood. J is TRBJ1-2 and V is TRBV3-1; D not resolved. The TCR was taken from a man aged 35 to 55 in good health. CDR3 sequence reads: CASSQEGTLNYGYTF. DNA for the CDR3: TGTGCCAGCAGCCAAGAAGGCACCTTAAACTATGGCTACACCTTC.